The entry below describes one TCR beta chain. V lost 6 bases and J 0 bases, leaving 18 bases between the germline ends. Per germline, CDR1 SNHLY and CDR2 FYNNEI. The CDR3 is 17 residues long. This entry comes from a study of blood T cell repertoires in COVID-19. Overall study context: Sites in the United States, Italy and Spain provided acute and convalescent COVID-19 samples. From T cells, B-cell-depleted T cells, or PBMCs came the material, which was cDNA or gDNA.

Under the authors' procedure: Counts of nucleated cells, estimated from reference gene primer amplification, were obtained. The repertoire was sequenced with immunoSEQ multiplex PCR; TCRdb's copy has only in-frame clones and lacks some. The DNA gave D and trimming, while V, J and clone size come from that table. The table includes around 620,000 clones, approximately 90% detected once. The specimen sequenced was peripheral blood. The V call is TRBV2, the J call TRBJ1-3; no reliable D call. The TCR comes from a woman under 30 with acute or convalescent COVID-19. The CDR3 nucleotides read TGTGCCAGCAGCGCAAATGGGGTAGGGAGCTCTGGAAACACCATATATTTT. This sequence encodes CASSANGVGSSGNTIYF.